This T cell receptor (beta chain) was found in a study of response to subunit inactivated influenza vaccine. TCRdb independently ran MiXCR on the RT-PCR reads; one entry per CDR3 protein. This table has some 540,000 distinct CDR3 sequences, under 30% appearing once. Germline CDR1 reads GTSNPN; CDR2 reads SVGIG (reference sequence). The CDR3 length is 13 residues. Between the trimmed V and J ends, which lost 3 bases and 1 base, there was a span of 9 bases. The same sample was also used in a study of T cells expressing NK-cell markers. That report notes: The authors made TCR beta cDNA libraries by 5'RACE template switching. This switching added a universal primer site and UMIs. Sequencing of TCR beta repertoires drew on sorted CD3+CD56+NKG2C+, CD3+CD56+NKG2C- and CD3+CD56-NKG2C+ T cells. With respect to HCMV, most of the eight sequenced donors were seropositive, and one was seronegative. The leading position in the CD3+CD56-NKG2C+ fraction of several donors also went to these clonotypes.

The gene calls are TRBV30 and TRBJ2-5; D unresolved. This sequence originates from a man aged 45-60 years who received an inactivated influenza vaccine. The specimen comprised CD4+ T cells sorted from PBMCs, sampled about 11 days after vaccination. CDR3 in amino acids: CAWSRRFQETQYF. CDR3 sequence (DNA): TGTGCCTGGAGCCGGCGATTCCAAGAGACCCAGTACTTC. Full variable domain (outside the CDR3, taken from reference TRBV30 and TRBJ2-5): SQTIHQWPATLVQPVGSPLSLECTVEGTSNPNLYWYRQAAGRGLQLLFYSVGIGQISSEVPQNLSASRPQDRQFILSSKKLLLSDSGFYLCAWSRRFQETQYFGPGTRLLVL.